The TCR beta chain under discussion was sequenced for a study of CD8 T cells in ankylosing spondylitis. This clonotype was seen at least ten times. Its specificity is not known. The germline gives CDR1 LNHNV, CDR2 YYDKDF (reference sequence). V gave up 8 bases and J gave up 1 base, with 17 bases separating them. This CDR3 has 15 amino acids. Points from the study as a whole: Clones linked to disease were reported to show significant enrichment in matched ankylosing spondylitis synovial fluid.

MiXCR, run by TCRdb on the 5' RACE reads, gives a single entry per CDR3 protein. The sample consists of 100,000 to 150,000 distinct CDR3 sequences, around 9% of them appearing once. The sequencing input was blood, either unsorted or a sorted T cell fraction (not recorded which). This sequence originates from a male donor with ankylosing spondylitis or in good health (not recorded which). The chain joins TRBV15 to TRBJ1-1; D possibly corresponds to TRBD1 (5 bases). The CDR3 loop reads CATRSRGTRNTEAFF. CDR3 DNA: TGTGCCACCCGAAGCCGCGGGACGAGGAACACTGAAGCTTTCTTT.